This TCR beta chain was sequenced in a study of CD8 T cells in ankylosing spondylitis (dated by TCRdb to about 2017). At the level of the whole study: T cell receptor beta repertoires were profiled in healthy donors and ankylosing spondylitis patients so that disease-linked TCR variants could be found. Samples of peripheral blood were taken, and for ankylosing spondylitis patients, synovial fluid was collected as well. The full study cohort was made up of 25 ankylosing spondylitis patients and 95 to 130 healthy donors. Study-level results and caveats: Some of the motif variants had been reported before in the synovial fluid and blood of reactive arthritis patients, a finding that suggests common disease-initiation mechanisms. In peripheral blood, the disease-linked clones were found at relatively low frequencies and had a CD8+ phenotype. Blood from ankylosing spondylitis patients appeared to be characterized by a TCR beta motif composed of roughly 8 highly homologous amino acid variants. Significant enrichment of the disease-linked clones was reported in matched synovial fluid samples from ankylosing spondylitis patients.

For CDR1 and CDR2, the germline V gene lists SGDLS and YYNGEE. The CDR3 goes from the cysteine to the phenylalanine over 10 residues. Just CDR3 DNA is preserved here, 30 bases in frame from base 1. Sequencing was performed on an Illumina HiSeq 2500. Quantitative 5'-RACE with molecular barcodes was used to prepare TCR beta libraries. The study's own analysis went as follows. A new computational method, built on a probabilistic model of VDJ rearrangement, was used to identify disease-linked TCR variants. TCRdb cleaned the public reads at Q25 with fastp, built clones with MiXCR and kept in-frame beta chains. For every CDR3 protein sequence, its rows merge into one entry that carries the most common genes and DNA. These V and J calls rely on TCRdb rather than the paper's analysis. The sample includes fewer than 35,000 distinct CDR3 sequences, with about 30% observed a single time. 45% to 55% of the sample comes from the top ten.

Synovial fluid samples were paired with blood samples taken from the same ankylosing spondylitis patients. A word on this clonotype: Its target antigen remains unknown. At one boundary the junction diverges from the germline segment, which might be a read error.

Sequencing was performed on synovial fluid, either unsorted or a sorted T cell fraction (not recorded which). The chain uses TRBV9 and TRBJ2-7, with the D gene not confidently named. The sequence derives from a male donor with ankylosing spondylitis. In nucleotide form, the sequence is TGTGCCAGCAGCTCCCACGAGCAGTACTTC. Its coded protein is CASSSHEQYF.